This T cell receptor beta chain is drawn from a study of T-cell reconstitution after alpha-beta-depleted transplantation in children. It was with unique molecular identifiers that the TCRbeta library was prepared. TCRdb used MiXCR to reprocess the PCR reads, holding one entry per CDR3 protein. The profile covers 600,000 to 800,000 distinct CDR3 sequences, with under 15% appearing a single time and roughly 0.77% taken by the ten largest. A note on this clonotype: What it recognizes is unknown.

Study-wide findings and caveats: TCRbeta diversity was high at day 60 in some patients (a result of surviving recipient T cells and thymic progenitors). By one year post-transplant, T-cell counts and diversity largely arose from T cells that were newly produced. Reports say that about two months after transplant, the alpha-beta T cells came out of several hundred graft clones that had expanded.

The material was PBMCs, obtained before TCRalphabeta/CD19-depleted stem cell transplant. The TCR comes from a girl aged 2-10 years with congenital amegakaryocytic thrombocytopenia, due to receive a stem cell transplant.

The CDR3 sequence is CASSSGTSGNEYF. CDR3 nucleotide sequence: TGTGCCAGCAGCTCCGGGACTAGCGGGAATGAGTACTTC. The V gene is TRBV11-2, the J gene TRBJ2-5; TRBD2 agrees at 13 bases. Germline loops: CDR1 SGHAT, CDR2 FQNNGV. The CDR3 contains 13 residues. V shed 4 bases, J shed 12 bases, and the junction held 5 bases outside the gene matches.